This T cell receptor beta chain was obtained from a study of CD8+ T cells in alopecia areata. As for treatment: oral pan-JAK inhibitor, 5-10 mg twice daily. Germline V lookup: CDR1 GTSNPN, CDR2 SVGIG (reference sequence). There are 16 residues in the CDR3. Trimming took 2 bases from V and 6 from J; bases not matched to a gene: 15. Investigators isolated RNA and reverse transcribed it into cDNA to act as the sequencing template. The protocol was immunoSEQ multiplex PCR, while the TCRdb copy is restricted to in-frame clones and leaves out a portion. Of 95,000 to 150,000 clones listed, approximately 60% are singletons.

J is TRBJ2-7 and V is TRBV30; TRBD2 matches at 8 bases. The sequence derives from a human donor with alopecia areata. The sequencing here drew on CD4+ T cells sorted from blood, taken at week 4, from a patient treated with tofacitinib. CDR3 sequence reads: CAWSIGSGIIHGEQYF. The DNA of the CDR3 is TGTGCCTGGAGTATAGGTAGCGGGATAATCCATGGCGAGCAGTACTTC.